This T cell receptor beta chain was identified during a study of cytomegalovirus exposure and HLA in healthy donors. Study results and caveats: Reports indicate that TCR beta sequences accurately predicted the HLA-A and HLA-B alleles of most subjects. Immune exposure information comprised only CMV serostatus. A later analysis reportedly found fewer N-insertions in an Asian-associated ancestry cluster than the approximately 700-donor mean.

The PCR used 60 Vbeta and 13 Jbeta primers. Generated by immunoSEQ multiplex PCR, the TCRdb table keeps only in-frame clones and is missing some. Of 150,000 or so clones listed, 75% to 80% were seen once; the top ten hold 6.3%. V shed 7 bases, J shed 7 bases, and the junction held 5 bases outside the gene matches. The CDR3 is 12 residues long. Germline CDR1 SEHNR, CDR2 FQNEAQ (reference sequence). Concerning this clone itself: Antigen specificity is unknown.

The origin of this receptor is a man aged 40-50 years in good health and CMV-seropositive. V usage is TRBV7-9 and J usage is TRBJ1-2; 8 bases are a match to TRBD1. Material: PBMCs. The CDR3 DNA reads as TGTGCCAGCAAGGGGACAGGCGGTGGCTACACCTTC. Translating it yields CASKGTGGGYTF.